Sequencing of this T cell receptor beta chain was carried out in a study of T cell responses to AZD1222 COVID-19 vaccine. About this clone: Its target is not known.

Notes on the study in general: Repertoire sampling happened only post peak T cell response.

Clones were sequenced by immunoSEQ multiplex PCR, and TCRdb holds only the in-frame ones, with some missing. The data contain about 150,000 clones, more than 90% of them seen just once; the ten biggest clones take up about 19%. The material sequenced was peripheral blood, taken on day 0 of AZD1222 vaccination. This sequence was found in an adult in good health.

The CDR3 sequence: CASSSDRGLNTIYF. In DNA form, the CDR3 reads TGTGCCAGCAGTAGCGACAGGGGCCTAAACACCATATATTTT. The V and J genes are TRBV6-5 and TRBJ1-3; 8 bases map to TRBD1. V was pared by 5 bases and J by 6 bases, with 6 bases of the junction left unmatched. Germline V lookup: CDR1 MNHEY, CDR2 SVGAGI. The CDR3 runs 14 residues.